A single sample is the source of the 17 T cell receptor beta chains below, sequenced in a study of blood T cell repertoires in COVID-19. Sequencing was performed with immunoSEQ multiplex PCR; in TCRdb, only in-frame clones are kept and a portion is missing. This sample has 150,000 to 200,000 clones; around 90% occur once, and the top ten carry 3.9%. What was sequenced was peripheral blood. These receptors were collected from a woman aged 55-70 years who had recovered from COVID-19.

V usage is TRBV24-1 and J usage is TRBJ1-5, with TRBD1 identical over 7 bases. The germline gives CDR1 KGHDR, CDR2 SFDVKD. The CDR3 spans 15 residues. With V trimmed by 4 bases and J by 6 bases, 8 bases remained unmatched. CDR3 residues: CATSDLDRAGQPQHF. CDR3 bases: TGTGCCACCAGTGACTTAGACAGGGCCGGTCAGCCCCAGCATTTT.

The chain joins TRBV11-3 to TRBJ2-1; 9 bases fit TRBD1. The CDR3 covers 14 residues. The germline CDR1 and CDR2 sequences are SGHNT and YENEEA. The J segment lost 7 bases and the V segment lost 2 bases, leaving 3 bases of the junction unmatched. The CDR3 is CASSLSGTGNEQFF. The CDR3 bases are TGTGCCAGCAGCTTAAGTGGGACAGGGAATGAGCAGTTCTTC.

This rearrangement joins TRBV19 to TRBJ1-2; D not resolved. The CDR3 length is 12 residues. CDR1 is LNHDA, CDR2 SQIVND, per germline (reference sequence). V was trimmed by 6 bases and J by 8 bases, leaving 13 bases between them. The DNA for the CDR3 is TGTGCCAGTAGCTTCGGGGAACCCGGCTACACCTTC. This sequence encodes CASSFGEPGYTF.

V usage is TRBV6-5 and J usage is TRBJ1-6; D is unclear. V lost 2 bases and J lost 12, with 8 bases in between. The CDR3 contains 12 residues. Per germline, CDR1 MNHEY and CDR2 SVGAGI. In nucleotides, the CDR3 is TGTGCCAGCAGTTACCCCGGTGAACCCCTCCACTTT. Protein product: CASSYPGEPLHF.

V and J are TRBV3-1 (or the pseudogene TRBV3-2) and TRBJ1-6; D is perhaps TRBD1 (5 bases). The CDR3 spans 14 residues. Germline V gene sequence: CDR1 LGHDT, CDR2 YNNKEL (reference sequence). V was cut by 1 base and J by 11 bases, with 12 bases left in between. The DNA of the CDR3 is TGTGCCAGCAGCCAAGGCTACGGGGGTGCACCCCTCCACTTT. Translated: CASSQGYGGAPLHF.

The chain uses TRBV6-5 and TRBJ2-1; 7 nucleotides line up with TRBD1. The germline gives CDR1 MNHEY, CDR2 SVGAGI. The CDR3 has 14 residues. The V gene end was trimmed by 10 bases and the J gene end by 5 bases; junction bases not matched to a gene: 11. This chain's CDR3 is CATMTGPANNEQFF. In DNA, the CDR3 is TGTGCCACAATGACAGGGCCGGCTAACAATGAGCAGTTCTTC.

V and J are TRBV24-1 and TRBJ2-3; 9 bases are a match to TRBD2. The V gene's germline CDR1 is KGHDR and CDR2 SFDVKD. V dropped 3 bases and J dropped 6; count of bases not matched to a gene: 9. The CDR3 has 16 residues. The CDR3 DNA sequence: TGTGCCACCAGTGATCCTCTAGGCGGGGGGGCCGATACGCAGTATTTT. It encodes CATSDPLGGGADTQYF.

The chain recombines TRBV5-1 with TRBJ1-1; 7 nucleotides line up with TRBD1. Germline V gene sequence: CDR1 SGHRS, CDR2 YFSETQ. The CDR3 extends over 19 amino acids. The ends lost 4 bases at V and 0 bases at J; junction bases unmatched: 18. The CDR3 nucleotides are TGCGCCAGCAGCGGAGTTAGGTACAGGGGTGGTTTAATGAACACTGAAGCTTTCTTT. Protein product: CASSGVRYRGGLMNTEAFF. The full variable domain, in which reference TRBV5-1 and TRBJ1-1 provide the parts outside the CDR3, is KAGVTQTPRYLIKTRGQQVTLSCSPISGHRSVSWYQQTPGQGLQFLFEYFSETQRNKGNFPGRFSGRQFSNSRSEMNVSTLELGDSALYLCASSGVRYRGGLMNTEAFFGQGTRLTVV.

The genes are TRBV19 and TRBJ1-2; D might be TRBD1 (6 bases). V lost 3 bases and J lost 4, with 9 bases in between. The CDR3 is 13 residues long. Per germline, CDR1 LNHDA and CDR2 SQIVND (reference sequence). CDR3 in amino acids: CASSIRDTYGYTF. CDR3 DNA: TGTGCCAGTAGTATCCGGGACACCTATGGCTACACCTTC.

The V call is TRBV4-3, the J call TRBJ2-1, with D perhaps matching TRBD1 (6 bases). Germline-derived CDR1 and CDR2 are LGHNA and YSLEER. CDR3 length: 16 amino acids. The V end lost 3 bases, the J end lost 0 bases, and 12 bases lay between the germline ends. CDR3 residues: CASSQITGYSYNEQFF. CDR3 bases: TGCGCCAGCAGCCAGATTACAGGGTACTCCTACAATGAGCAGTTCTTC.

The chain employs TRBV7-8 and TRBJ1-3; no definite D call. CDR1 SGHVS and CDR2 FQNEAQ come from the germline V gene. V lost 5 bases and J 4 bases, leaving 6 bases between the germline ends. The CDR3 runs to 12 residues. The CDR3 sequence is CASSPFGNTIYF. The CDR3 DNA reads as TGTGCCAGCAGCCCGTTCGGAAACACCATATATTTT.

This clone was seen once. The V gene is TRBV18, the J gene TRBJ1-5, with 7 bases lining up with TRBD1. The V gene end was trimmed by 8 bases and the J gene end by 3 bases; junction bases not matched to a gene: 4. Germline V gives CDR1 KGHSH, CDR2 LQKENI. The CDR3 is 13 residues long. The CDR3 region has the DNA TGTGCCAGCACAGGACAGGACAATCAGCCCCAGCATTTT. Amino acids: CASTGQDNQPQHF. Full variable domain (missing parts from reference TRBV18 and TRBJ1-5): NAGVMQNPRHLVRRRGQEARLRCSPMKGHSHVYWYRQLPEEGLKFMVYLQKENIIDESGMPKERFSAEFPKEGPSILRIQQVVRGDSAAYFCASTGQDNQPQHFGDGTRLSIL.

J is TRBJ1-4 and V is TRBV19; 10 bases agree with TRBD1. In germline, CDR1 is LNHDA, CDR2 SQIVND (reference sequence). CDR3 size: 17 residues. The junction had 8 bases not matched to a gene; V was cut back by 4 bases and J by 3 bases. The CDR3: CASSTRTGGTSNEKLFF. DNA for the CDR3: TGTGCCAGTAGTACTCGGACAGGGGGTACATCTAATGAAAAACTGTTTTTT. Full variable domain (rest looked up from reference TRBV19 and TRBJ1-4): DGGITQSPKYLFRKEGQNVTLSCEQNLNHDAMYWYRQDPGQGLRLIYYSQIVNDFQKGDIAEGYSVSREKKESFPLTVTSAQKNPTAFYLCASSTRTGGTSNEKLFFGSGTQLSVL.

The chain couples TRBV19 to TRBJ2-4; D is perhaps TRBD1 (5 bases). V lost 5 bases, J lost 0 bases, and 14 bases lay in between. CDR3 size: 16 residues. Germline CDR1 LNHDA, CDR2 SQIVND (reference sequence). The CDR3, as DNA: TGTGCCAGTAGTTTCCAGGGTATTTCAGCCAAAAACATTCAGTACTTC. Encoded protein: CASSFQGISAKNIQYF.

V gene TRBV7-2 combines with J gene TRBJ2-5, with TRBD2 matching 10 bases. The germline V gene has CDR1 SGHTA and CDR2 FQGNSA. Trimming removed 10 bases from V and 5 bases from J; junction bases left unmatched: 13. The CDR3 contains 15 residues. The DNA for the CDR3 is TGTGCCACCCGCCAAAGGGGTAGCGGGGGGGAGACCCAGTACTTC. Its protein product is CATRQRGSGGETQYF.

This chain uses TRBV27 with TRBJ2-7; D not resolved. V was shortened by 1 base and J by 3 bases, with 16 bases between the two germline ends. Per germline, CDR1 MNHEY and CDR2 SMNVEV (reference sequence). The CDR3 has 16 residues. The CDR3, as DNA: TGTGCCAGCAGTTTATACCGCGCCTATCCTGGCTACGAGCAGTACTTC. It is translated as CASSLYRAYPGYEQYF.

The J gene is TRBJ1-6, the V gene TRBV7-2; 9 bases agree with TRBD1. The CDR3 length is 16 residues. With 0 bases clipped from V and 7 bases from J, the junction kept 4 bases outside the gene matches. Germline-derived CDR1 and CDR2 are SGHTA and FQGNSA. CDR3 residues: CASSLAQGASNSPLHF. The DNA of the CDR3 is TGTGCCAGCAGCTTAGCACAGGGGGCTTCAAATTCACCCCTCCACTTT.